Below, one TCR beta chain is given with its context. What this receptor recognizes is not known. No base quality values were provided; no much bigger clone lies one nucleotide off. These data come from a study of Ad26.COV2.S vaccination and SARS-CoV-2 variants (dated by TCRdb to about 2021). Context from the whole study: Donors in the vaccine arm were drawn from COV1001, a multicentre, randomized, double-blind, placebo-controlled phase I-IIa trial testing Ad26.COV2.S in healthy adults. Dosing of Ad26.COV2.S was intramuscular, at either 5x10^10 or 1x10^11 viral particles, delivered as one shot or as two shots spaced 56 days apart. TCRbeta repertoire sequencing was used to assess the specificity and breadth of SARS-CoV-2-reactive T cell receptors after Ad26.COV2.S vaccination. The TCR-sequenced set comprised about 32 samples: about 19 Ad26.COV2.S vaccine recipients, 5 placebo recipients and 8 SARS-CoV-2 convalescent individuals. Trial participants were randomized into five groups of five: low-dose or high-dose Ad26.COV2.S given once or twice, or placebo on both occasions. Throughout the experiments and outcome assessment, investigators stayed blinded to trial group allocation. Broader findings and caveats from the paper: Spike-specific TCR breadth was higher in Ad26.COV2.S recipients than in placebo recipients (P = 0.0014). The authors noted that total T cell responses may have been underestimated by the TCR breadth and depth analyses. The study lacked the statistical power to compare responses across vaccine doses or regimens. Substantial breadth of spike-specific CD8+ and CD4+ T cell responses was reported after vaccination. Vaccine and placebo recipients had comparable non-spike TCR breadth, which fits with the vaccine containing only spike.

Reading the germline V gene (reference sequence) gives CDR1 SGHNT and CDR2 YYREEE. Taken from cysteine to phenylalanine, the CDR3 has 13 residues. Only the CDR3 region is kept as DNA, spanning 39 bases read in frame from base 1. Between the V and J ends, shortened by 0 bases and 2 bases respectively, the junction contains 6 bases. The immunoSEQ Assay was used to sequence TCRbeta CDR3 regions. After extraction, genomic DNA underwent amplification by bias-controlled multiplex PCR, followed by high-throughput sequencing. The study's processing was this. To quantify the absolute abundance of every unique TCRbeta CDR3 region, sequences were collapsed and filtered. Usable DNA was measured by amplifying reference genes present in all nucleated cells, and TCRbeta template counts were normalized to that usable DNA to estimate T cell fraction. Repertoire TCRs were annotated as SARS-CoV-2-specific by exact matching of V gene, CDR3 amino acid sequence and J gene to a known reactive TCR set. The reference SARS-CoV-2 TCR set was obtained from MIRA and was filtered for enrichment in COVID-19-positive ImmuneCODE repertoires, whereby public or cross-reactive TCRs were removed. Using the MIRA antigens, annotated TCRs were further analysed by specific ORF or by position within an ORF. Breadth was defined as the number of annotated unique rearrangements divided by the total number of unique productive rearrangements, and depth was defined as the summed frequency of the annotated unique rearrangements. Group comparisons of TCR breadth used two-sided Wilcoxon rank-sum tests. TCRdb took this table from immuneACCESS and kept in-frame rearrangements with V and J called. Such tables lack part of the clones; where checked against another copy, unresolved V genes explain under half of the gap, and the rest is unexplained. V, J and clone size were drawn from that table, and D and trimming were deduced from the DNA. This sample lists a few hundred thousand clones; around 90% were detected once. The top ten constitute about 3.4% of the sample.

The treatment or condition label here, explained by the study, means: approximately 18 received Ad26.COV2.S at low or high dose, single or two shots; 5 received placebo; per-sample allocation not given. For vaccine and placebo recipients, repertoires were sequenced using samples collected on day 63 after the first injection. Cohort 1b enrolled around 23 adults aged 18-55 years at a single site in Boston, USA, between 29 July and 7 August 2020. Ad26.COV2.S consisted of a replication-incompetent adenovirus type 26 vector by which a prefusion-stabilized SARS-CoV-2 spike protein from the original Wuhan strain was expressed.

The rearrangement joined TRBV5-4 to TRBJ2-7, with no D gene named confidently. The sequence came from a person between 18 and 59 years old who received the Ad26.COV2.S COVID-19 vaccine or a placebo. This sample comprised peripheral blood, obtained in a trial of Ad26.COV2.S vaccine versus placebo. The DNA sequence is given as TGTGCCAGCAGCTTGGGAGCCCCCTACGAGCAGTACTTC. This yields the protein CASSLGAPYEQYF.